Detailed here is one TCR beta chain. No antigen is known for it. TCRdb analysed the RT-PCR reads with MiXCR anew, one entry per CDR3 protein. Among about 160,000 distinct CDR3 sequences, about 10% were seen once, and the ten largest hold 35% to 40%. This sample was taken from a study of response to subunit inactivated influenza vaccine. General study findings and limits: With each seasonal influenza vaccination, the authors suggested, few new T cells are recruited.

Germline V lookup: CDR1 SGDLS, CDR2 YYNGEE. This CDR3 is built from 16 residues. Trimming cost V 0 bases and J 10 bases; bases outside gene matches: 12. The receptor's source is a man between 50 and 75 years old who received an inactivated influenza vaccine. The chain uses TRBV9 and TRBJ2-1; 8 bases match TRBD2. The specimen was CD8+ T cells sorted from PBMCs, collected less than 30 months after vaccination. CDR3 sequence reads: CASSVATLAALREQFF. CDR3 bases: TGTGCCAGCAGCGTAGCTACACTAGCGGCCCTCAGAGAGCAGTTCTTC.